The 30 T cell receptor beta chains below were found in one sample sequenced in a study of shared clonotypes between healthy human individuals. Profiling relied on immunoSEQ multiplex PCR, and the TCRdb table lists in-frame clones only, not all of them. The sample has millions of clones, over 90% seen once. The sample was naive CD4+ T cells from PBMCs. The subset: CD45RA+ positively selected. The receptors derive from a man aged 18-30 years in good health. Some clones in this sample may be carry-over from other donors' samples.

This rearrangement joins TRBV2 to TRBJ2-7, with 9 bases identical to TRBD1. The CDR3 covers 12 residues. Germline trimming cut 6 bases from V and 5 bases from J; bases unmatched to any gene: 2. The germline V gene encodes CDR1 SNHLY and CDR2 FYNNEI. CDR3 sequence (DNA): TGTGCCAGCAGGGACAGGGGACACGAGCAGTACTTC. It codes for CASRDRGHEQYF.

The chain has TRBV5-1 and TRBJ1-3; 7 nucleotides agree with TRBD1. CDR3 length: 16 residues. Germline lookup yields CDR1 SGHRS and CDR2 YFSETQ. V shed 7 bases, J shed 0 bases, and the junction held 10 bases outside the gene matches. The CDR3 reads CASPAGQIHSGNTIYF. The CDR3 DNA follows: TGCGCCAGCCCCGCGGGACAGATCCACTCTGGAAACACCATATATTTT.

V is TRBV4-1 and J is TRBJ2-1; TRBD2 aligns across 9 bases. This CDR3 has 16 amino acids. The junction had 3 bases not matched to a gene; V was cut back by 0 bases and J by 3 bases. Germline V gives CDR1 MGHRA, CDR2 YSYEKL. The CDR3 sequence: CASSQEETSGYNEQFF. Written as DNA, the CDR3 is TGCGCCAGCAGCCAAGAAGAGACTAGCGGCTACAATGAGCAGTTCTTC.

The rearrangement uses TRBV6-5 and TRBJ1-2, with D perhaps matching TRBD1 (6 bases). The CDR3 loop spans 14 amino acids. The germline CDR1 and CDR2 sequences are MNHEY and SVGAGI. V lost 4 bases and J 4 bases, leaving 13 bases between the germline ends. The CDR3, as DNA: TGTGCCAGCAGTTCCCAGGGGCCCGCCTATGGCTACACCTTC. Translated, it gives CASSSQGPAYGYTF.

CDR3 sequence (DNA): TGTGCCAGCAGTGACCTCTCTAACCGGGGACAGGTGGGGATGGAGACCCAGTACTTC. Its translation is CASSDLSNRGQVGMETQYF. The V call is TRBV28, the J call TRBJ2-5; 8 bases align to TRBD1. Trimming cost V 5 bases and J 5 bases; bases outside gene matches: 22. The CDR3 has 19 residues. The germline gives CDR1 MDHEN, CDR2 SYDVKM.

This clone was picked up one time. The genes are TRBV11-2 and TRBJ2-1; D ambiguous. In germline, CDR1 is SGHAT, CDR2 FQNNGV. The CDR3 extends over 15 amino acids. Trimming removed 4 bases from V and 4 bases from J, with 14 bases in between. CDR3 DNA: TGTGCCAGCAGCTGGAACAGTGGTCCGTACAATGAGCAGTTCTTC. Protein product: CASSWNSGPYNEQFF.

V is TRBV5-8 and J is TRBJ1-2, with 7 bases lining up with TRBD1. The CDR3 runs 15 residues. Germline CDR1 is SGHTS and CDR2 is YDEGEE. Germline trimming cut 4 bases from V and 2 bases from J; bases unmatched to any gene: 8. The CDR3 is CASSQPGQINYGYTF. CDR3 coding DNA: TGTGCCAGCAGCCAGCCGGGACAGATCAACTATGGCTACACCTTC.

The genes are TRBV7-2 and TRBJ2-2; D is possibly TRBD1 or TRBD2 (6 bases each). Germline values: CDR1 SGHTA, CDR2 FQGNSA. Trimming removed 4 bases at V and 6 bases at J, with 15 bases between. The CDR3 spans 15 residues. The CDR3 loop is CASSSIGGRAGELFF. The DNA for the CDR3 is TGTGCCAGCAGCTCGATCGGGGGCCGCGCCGGGGAGCTGTTTTTT.

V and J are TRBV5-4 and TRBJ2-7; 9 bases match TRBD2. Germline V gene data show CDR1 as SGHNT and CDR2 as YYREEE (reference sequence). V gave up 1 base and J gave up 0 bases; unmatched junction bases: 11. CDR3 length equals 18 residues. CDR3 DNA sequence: TGTGCCAGCAGCTTGCGAAAACTAGCGGGCCGAATCTCCTACGAGCAGTACTTC. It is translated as CASSLRKLAGRISYEQYF.

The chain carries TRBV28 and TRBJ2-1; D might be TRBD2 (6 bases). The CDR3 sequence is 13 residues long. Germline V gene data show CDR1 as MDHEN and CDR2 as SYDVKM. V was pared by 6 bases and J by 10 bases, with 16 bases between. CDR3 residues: CASRLGGYAEQFF. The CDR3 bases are TGTGCCAGCAGACTTGGGGGGTATGCGGAGCAGTTCTTC.

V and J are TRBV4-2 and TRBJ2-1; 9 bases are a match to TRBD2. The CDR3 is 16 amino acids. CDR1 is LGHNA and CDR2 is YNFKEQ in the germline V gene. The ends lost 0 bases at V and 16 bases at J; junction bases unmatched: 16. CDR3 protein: CASSQDRGLAGIHLFF. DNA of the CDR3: TGTGCCAGCAGCCAAGATCGCGGCCTAGCGGGAATCCACCTCTTCTTC.

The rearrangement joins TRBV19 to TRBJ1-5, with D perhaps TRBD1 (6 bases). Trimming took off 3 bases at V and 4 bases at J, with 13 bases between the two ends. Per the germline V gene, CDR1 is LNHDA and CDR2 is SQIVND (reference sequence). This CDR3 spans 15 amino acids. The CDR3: CASSIRGADNQPQHF. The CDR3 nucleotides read TGTGCCAGTAGTATCCGGGGGGCCGATAATCAGCCCCAGCATTTT.

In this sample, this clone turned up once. The CDR3, as DNA: TGTGCCAGCAGTTTGGGGGTACTAGCCAAAAACATTCAGTACTTC. Translated: CASSLGVLAKNIQYF. The chain links TRBV27 to TRBJ2-4; the D call may be TRBD1 or TRBD2 (5 bases each). The germline CDR1 and CDR2 sequences are MNHEY and SMNVEV (reference sequence). Between the trimmed V and J ends, which lost 3 bases and 0 bases, there was a span of 9 bases. The CDR3 covers 15 residues.

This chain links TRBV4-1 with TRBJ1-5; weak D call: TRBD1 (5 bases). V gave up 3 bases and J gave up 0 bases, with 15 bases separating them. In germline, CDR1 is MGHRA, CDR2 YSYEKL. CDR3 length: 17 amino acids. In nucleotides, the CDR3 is TGCGCCAGCAGCCATTCTACCGCTGGGGCTAGCAATCAGCCCCAGCATTTT. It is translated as CASSHSTAGASNQPQHF.

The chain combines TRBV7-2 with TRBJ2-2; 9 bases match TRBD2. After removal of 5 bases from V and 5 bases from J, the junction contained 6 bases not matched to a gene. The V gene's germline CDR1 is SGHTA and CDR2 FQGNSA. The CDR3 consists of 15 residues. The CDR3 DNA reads TGTGCCAGCAGCCACTCTAGCGGGACAACCGGGGAGCTGTTTTTT. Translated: CASSHSSGTTGELFF.

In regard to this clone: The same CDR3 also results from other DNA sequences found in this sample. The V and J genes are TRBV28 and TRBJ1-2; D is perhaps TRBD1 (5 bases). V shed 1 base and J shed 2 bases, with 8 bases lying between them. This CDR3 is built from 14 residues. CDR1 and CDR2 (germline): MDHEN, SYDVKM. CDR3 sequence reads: CASSLSGPNYGYTF. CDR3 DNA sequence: TGTGCCAGCAGTTTATCAGGGCCCAACTATGGCTACACCTTC.

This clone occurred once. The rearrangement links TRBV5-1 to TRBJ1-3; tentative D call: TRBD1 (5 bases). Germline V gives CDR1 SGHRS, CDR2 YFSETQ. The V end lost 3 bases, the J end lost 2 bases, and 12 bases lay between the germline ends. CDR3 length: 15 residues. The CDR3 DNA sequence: TGCGCCAGCAGCTCCTTCGCGGGGGCTGGAAACACCATATATTTT. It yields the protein CASSSFAGAGNTIYF.

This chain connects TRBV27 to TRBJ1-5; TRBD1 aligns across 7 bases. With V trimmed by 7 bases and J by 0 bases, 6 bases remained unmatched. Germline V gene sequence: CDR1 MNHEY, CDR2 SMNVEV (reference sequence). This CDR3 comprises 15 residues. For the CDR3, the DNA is TGTGCCAGCATCGTACAGGGGATTAGCAATCAGCCCCAGCATTTT. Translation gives CASIVQGISNQPQHF.

The CDR3 region has the DNA TGTGCCAGCACAAACGCGGGCAGGGAGCAGTTCTTC. Translation: CASTNAGREQFF. V is TRBV6-5 and J is TRBJ2-1, with a weak D call TRBD2 (5 bases). The germline V and J ends were trimmed by 7 bases and 10 bases, with 14 bases remaining between them. Germline lookup yields CDR1 MNHEY and CDR2 SVGAGI. The CDR3 spans 12 residues.

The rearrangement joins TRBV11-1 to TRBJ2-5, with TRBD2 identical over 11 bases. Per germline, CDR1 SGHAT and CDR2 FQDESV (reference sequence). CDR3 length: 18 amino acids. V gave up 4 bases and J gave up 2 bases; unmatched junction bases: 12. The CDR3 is CASSSTGTSGLLQETQYF. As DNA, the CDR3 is TGTGCCAGCAGCTCCACCGGGACTAGCGGCCTTCTACAAGAGACCCAGTACTTC.

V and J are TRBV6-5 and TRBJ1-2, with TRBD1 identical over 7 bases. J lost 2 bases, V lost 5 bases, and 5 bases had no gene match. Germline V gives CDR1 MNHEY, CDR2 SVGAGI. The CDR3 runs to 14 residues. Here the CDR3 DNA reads TGTGCCAGCAGTGGACAGACAGGGAACTATGGCTACACCTTC. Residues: CASSGQTGNYGYTF.

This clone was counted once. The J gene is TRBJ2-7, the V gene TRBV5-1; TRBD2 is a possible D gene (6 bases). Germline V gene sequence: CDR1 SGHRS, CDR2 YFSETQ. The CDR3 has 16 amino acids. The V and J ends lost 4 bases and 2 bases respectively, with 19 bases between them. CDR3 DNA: TGCGCCAGCAGCAGAGCCCCCGGGACTGAGACCTACGAGCAGTACTTC. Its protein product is CASSRAPGTETYEQYF.

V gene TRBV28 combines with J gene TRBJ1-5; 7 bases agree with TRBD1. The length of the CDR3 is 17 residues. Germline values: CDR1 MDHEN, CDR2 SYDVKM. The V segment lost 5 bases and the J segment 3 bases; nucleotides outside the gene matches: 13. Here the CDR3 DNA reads TGTGCCAGCAGTGACGGGACAGTCTCGGGGATCAATCAGCCCCAGCATTTT. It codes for CASSDGTVSGINQPQHF.

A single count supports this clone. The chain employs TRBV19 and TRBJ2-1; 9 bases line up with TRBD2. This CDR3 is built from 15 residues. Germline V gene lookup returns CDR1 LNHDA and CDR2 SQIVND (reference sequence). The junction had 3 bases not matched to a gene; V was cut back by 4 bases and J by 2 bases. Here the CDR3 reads CASSNLAGTYNEQFF. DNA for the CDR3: TGTGCCAGTAGTAACCTAGCGGGAACCTACAATGAGCAGTTCTTC.

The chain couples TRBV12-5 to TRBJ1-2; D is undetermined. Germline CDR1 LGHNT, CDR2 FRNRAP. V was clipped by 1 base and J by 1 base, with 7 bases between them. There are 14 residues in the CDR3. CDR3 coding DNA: TGTGCTAGTGGTTTGGATCTTTATAACTATGGCTACACCTTC. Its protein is CASGLDLYNYGYTF.

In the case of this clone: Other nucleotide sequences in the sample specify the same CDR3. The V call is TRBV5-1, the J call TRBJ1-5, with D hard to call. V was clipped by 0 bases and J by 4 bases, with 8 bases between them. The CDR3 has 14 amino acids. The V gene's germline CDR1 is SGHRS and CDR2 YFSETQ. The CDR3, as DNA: TGCGCCAGCAGCTTGGAAGGCAGGAATCAGCCCCAGCATTTT. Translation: CASSLEGRNQPQHF.

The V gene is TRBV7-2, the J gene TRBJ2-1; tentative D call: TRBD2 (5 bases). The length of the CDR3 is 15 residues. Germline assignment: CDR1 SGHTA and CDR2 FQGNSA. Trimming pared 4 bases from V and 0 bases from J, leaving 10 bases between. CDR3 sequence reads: CASSSTGSSYNEQFF. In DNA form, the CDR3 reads TGTGCCAGCAGCTCGACTGGGAGCTCCTACAATGAGCAGTTCTTC.

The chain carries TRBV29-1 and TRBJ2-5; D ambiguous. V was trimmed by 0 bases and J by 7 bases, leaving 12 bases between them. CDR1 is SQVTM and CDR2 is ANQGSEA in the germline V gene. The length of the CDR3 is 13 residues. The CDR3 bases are TGCAGCGTTGAAGATATTGGCGCGTGGACCCAGTACTTC. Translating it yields CSVEDIGAWTQYF.

The CDR3 here is CASSASDTFSGNTIYF. The CDR3 DNA is TGTGCCAGCAGCGCGTCGGACACCTTCTCTGGAAACACCATATATTTT. The V and J genes are TRBV5-4 and TRBJ1-3; tentatively, D is TRBD1 (5 bases). The CDR3 contains 16 residues. Trimming removed 4 bases from V and 0 bases from J, with 14 bases in between. Germline V lookup: CDR1 SGHNT, CDR2 YYREEE (reference sequence).

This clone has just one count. The CDR3 spells CASSTGQSYGYTF. The CDR3 DNA follows: TGTGCCAGCAGTACCGGACAGAGCTATGGCTACACCTTC. J is TRBJ1-2 and V is TRBV6-6, with D maybe TRBD1 (6 bases). Germline V gene lookup returns CDR1 MNHNY and CDR2 SVGAGI (reference sequence). The CDR3 contains 13 residues. V gave up 5 bases and J gave up 4 bases, with 11 bases separating them.